One and the same sample provided the 13 T cell receptor beta chains below, sequenced in a study of cytomegalovirus exposure and HLA in healthy donors. Researchers ran the PCR with 60 Vbeta and 13 Jbeta primers. Assay: immunoSEQ multiplex PCR; the TCRdb copy retains only in-frame clones and omits some. The data hold around 160,000 clones, with 79% observed a single time. Sequencing was carried out using PBMCs. The source of these receptors is a woman in her 40s in good health and CMV-seropositive.

The chain couples TRBV7-7 to TRBJ2-1; 10 bases match TRBD2. This CDR3 region has 14 residues. The ends lost 5 bases at V and 7 bases at J; junction bases unmatched: 5. Germline-derived CDR1 and CDR2 are SSHAT and FNYEAQ (reference sequence). DNA of the CDR3: TGTGCCAGCAGCACAGGACTAGCGGCTAATGAGCAGTTCTTC. This sequence encodes CASSTGLAANEQFF. The full variable domain, in which reference TRBV7-7 and TRBJ2-1 provide the parts outside the CDR3, is GAGVSQSPRYKVTKRGQDVTLRCDPISSHATLYWYQQALGQGPEFLTYFNYEAQPDKSGLPSDRFSAERPEGSISTLTIQRTEQRDSAMYRCASSTGLAANEQFFGPGTRLTVL.

The rearrangement links TRBV2 to TRBJ1-1, with D maybe TRBD1 (5 bases). V was clipped by 2 bases and J by 2 bases, with 12 bases between them. The CDR3 spans 15 residues. CDR1 is SNHLY, CDR2 FYNNEI, per germline. The CDR3 is CASSERQGGNTEAFF. In nucleotides, the CDR3 is TGTGCCAGCAGTGAACGTCAGGGCGGTAACACTGAAGCTTTCTTT.

The chain has TRBV2 and TRBJ1-4; 9 nucleotides align to TRBD1. The CDR3 contains 16 residues. Germline trimming cut 5 bases from V and 6 bases from J; bases unmatched to any gene: 10. CDR1 and CDR2 (germline): SNHLY, FYNNEI. This CDR3 reads CASSLDRGRSYEKLFF. The CDR3 nucleotides are TGTGCCAGCAGTTTGGACAGGGGCCGTTCTTATGAAAAACTGTTTTTT.

The chain links TRBV15 to TRBJ1-2, with D hard to call. The CDR3 is made up of 14 amino acids. The germline V gene encodes CDR1 LNHNV and CDR2 YYDKDF (reference sequence). The V end was cut by 3 bases, the J end by 3 bases, with 11 bases between. CDR3 sequence: CATSREDEHYGYTF. As DNA, the CDR3 is TGTGCCACCAGCAGGGAGGACGAACACTATGGCTACACCTTC.

The V call is TRBV19, the J call TRBJ2-1; 7 bases align to TRBD2. This CDR3 is built from 16 residues. Germline V CDR1 and CDR2: LNHDA, SQIVND (reference sequence). Trimming removed 3 bases from V and 9 bases from J; junction bases left unmatched: 14. The CDR3 coding sequence is TGTGCCAGTAGTATGGGTTCCAGCGGGACCCTCGGTGAGCAGTTCTTC. This codes for CASSMGSSGTLGEQFF.

The genes are TRBV29-1 and TRBJ1-2; D is possibly TRBD1 (6 bases). Germline V lookup: CDR1 SQVTM, CDR2 ANQGSEA. This CDR3 spans 12 amino acids. V shed 2 bases and J shed 7 bases, with 11 bases lying between them. For the CDR3, the DNA is TGCAGCGTTGAACAGGGGAAGCCTGGCTACACCTTC. Translating it yields CSVEQGKPGYTF.

This chain joins TRBV27 and TRBJ2-5; 11 nucleotides agree with TRBD1. The germline V gene has CDR1 MNHEY and CDR2 SMNVEV (reference sequence). Trimming cost V 3 bases and J 2 bases; bases outside gene matches: 11. The CDR3 contains 18 residues. This CDR3 reads CASSFTKPGQGDQETQYF. The CDR3 DNA follows: TGTGCCAGCAGTTTCACGAAACCGGGACAGGGGGATCAAGAGACCCAGTACTTC.

With respect to this clone: The identical CDR3 is also encoded by other nucleotide sequences in the sample. The chain has TRBV23-1 and TRBJ1-2; D remains unclear. TRBV23-1 is classed as an ORF, of uncertain function. The CDR3 length is 16 residues. Trimming shortened V by 1 base and J by 2 bases, and 14 bases separated the two germline ends. DNA of the CDR3: TGCGCCAGCAGTCAATTTCCCTCGAGCAGGAACTATGGCTACACCTTC. Translation gives CASSQFPSSRNYGYTF.

The chain has TRBV6-1 and TRBJ2-7; TRBD1 agrees at 7 bases. Germline V gene lookup returns CDR1 MNHNS and CDR2 SASEGT. The CDR3 is made up of 14 amino acids. The trim removed 4 bases at V and 2 bases at J, leaving 5 bases unmatched. The CDR3 coding sequence is TGTGCCAGCAGTGGCCGACAGGGCACCTACGAGCAGTACTTC. Its protein product is CASSGRQGTYEQYF.

The CDR3 loop is CASGLPSLYIGFGTRGVSEQFF. DNA for the CDR3: TGTGCTAGTGGTTTGCCTTCGTTGTACATCGGTTTTGGGACTAGGGGGGTGAGTGAGCAGTTCTTC. The chain recombines TRBV12-5 with TRBJ2-1, with TRBD2 matching 8 bases. The CDR3 runs 22 residues. The ends lost 2 bases at V and 9 bases at J; junction bases unmatched: 30. Germline CDR1 and CDR2: LGHNT and FRNRAP.

This chain connects TRBV4-2 to TRBJ2-5; TRBD2 matches at 10 bases. J lost 7 bases, V lost 2 bases, and 10 bases had no gene match. CDR1 and CDR2 (germline): LGHNA, YNFKEQ. This CDR3 is 16 amino acids long. The CDR3 protein is CASSQLAGGFIGTQYF. DNA of the CDR3: TGTGCCAGCAGCCAATTAGCGGGGGGTTTTATCGGGACCCAGTACTTC.

The chain is built from TRBV15 and TRBJ2-3, with D possibly being TRBD1 (5 bases). The CDR3 length is 14 residues. Trimming removed 0 bases at V and 7 bases at J, with 11 bases between. Germline loops: CDR1 LNHNV, CDR2 YYDKDF (reference sequence). The CDR3 is CATSREVDTHTQYF. CDR3 nucleotide sequence: TGTGCCACCAGCAGAGAGGTGGACACTCATACGCAGTATTTT. Complete variable domain (other parts from reference TRBV15 and TRBJ2-3): DAMVIQNPRYQVTQFGKPVTLSCSQTLNHNVMYWYQQKSSQAPKLLFHYYDKDFNNEADTPDNFQSRRPNTSFCFLDIRSPGLGDTAMYLCATSREVDTHTQYFGPGTRLTVL.

The V gene is TRBV25-1, the J gene TRBJ2-5; TRBD1 aligns across 7 bases. Germline assignment: CDR1 MGHDK and CDR2 SYGVNS. Trimming took 0 bases from V and 5 from J; bases not matched to a gene: 9. The CDR3 contains 16 residues. The CDR3 DNA follows: TGTGCCAGCAGTGAATATGGAAGGGGGCGCGAGGAGACCCAGTACTTC. This encodes CASSEYGRGREETQYF. Looking up the rest from reference TRBV25-1 and TRBJ2-5 gives the full variable domain: EADIYQTPRYLVIGTGKKITLECSQTMGHDKMYWYQQDPGMELHLIHYSYGVNSTEKGDLSSESTVSRIRTEHFPLTLESARPSHTSQYLCASSEYGRGREETQYFGPGTRLLVL.